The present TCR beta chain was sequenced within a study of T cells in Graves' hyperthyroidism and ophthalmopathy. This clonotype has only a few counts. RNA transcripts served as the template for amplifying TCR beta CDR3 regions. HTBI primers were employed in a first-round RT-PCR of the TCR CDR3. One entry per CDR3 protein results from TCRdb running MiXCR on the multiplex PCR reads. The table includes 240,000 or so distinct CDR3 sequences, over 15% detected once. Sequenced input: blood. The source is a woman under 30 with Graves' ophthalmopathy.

Written as DNA, the CDR3 is TGTGCCATCAGTGAAAGGGTGACAGGCATGAACACTGAAGCTTTCTTT. Its protein is CAISERVTGMNTEAFF. J is TRBJ1-1 and V is TRBV10-3; perhaps TRBD1 as D (6 bases). Per germline, CDR1 ENHRY and CDR2 SYGVKD. The CDR3 totals 16 residues. Trimming shortened V by 3 bases and J by 0 bases, and 14 bases separated the two germline ends.